This entry features one TCR beta chain sequence. Original processing methods: Cell counts per sample came from amplifying reference gene primers. Clones were sequenced by immunoSEQ multiplex PCR, and TCRdb holds only the in-frame ones, with some missing. V, J and clone size derive from that table, while D and trimming were established from the DNA sequence. The sample comprises 95,000 to 150,000 clones, roughly 78% of which are singletons, and 16% rests with the top ten. The sample originates from a study of blood T cell repertoires in COVID-19. As for the study in general: Acute and convalescent COVID-19 samples came from the United States, Italy and Spain. PBMCs, B-cell-depleted T cells, or T cells were the source of the cDNA or gDNA that made up the material.

In germline, CDR1 is MDHEN, CDR2 SYDVKM. Unmatched junction bases numbered 7, after V lost 6 bases and J lost 1 base. The CDR3 runs 17 residues. This sequence originates from a man in his fifties or sixties with active or convalescent COVID-19. Sequenced: peripheral blood. The chain carries TRBV28 and TRBJ2-1; 12 bases agree with TRBD2. The CDR3, as DNA: TGTGCCAGCAGCCCGACTAGCGGGAGACCATCCTACAATGAGCAGTTCTTC. Encoded protein: CASSPTSGRPSYNEQFF.